Given below is one T cell receptor beta chain in context. This clone was seen repeatedly, ten times or more. Its target antigen remains unknown. The input lacks base qualities; no much larger clone sits a single base away. TCRbeta CDR3 regions were amplified from genomic DNA using the immunoSEQ Assay, a bias-controlled multiplex PCR. The published analysis was carried out like this. Within the assay, amplification of reference gene primers was used to estimate how many nucleated cells each sample contained. To quantify the absolute abundance of each unique TCRbeta CDR3 rearrangement, sequence reads were collapsed and filtered. For each sample, productive Simpson clonality was calculated by taking the square root of Simpson's diversity index across productive rearrangements. The table comes from immuneACCESS by way of TCRdb, which keeps in-frame sequences with V and J called. Part of the clones is missing from these tables; in studies checked, under half for an unresolved V gene and the rest for unknown reasons. That table furnishes V, J and clone size, whereas the DNA furnished D and trimming. Recorded for this sample are about 200,000 clones; approximately 87% of them occurred a single time. The ten most abundant clones make up roughly 0.78% of the sample.

The data stem from a study of blood T cell repertoires in COVID-19 (dated by TCRdb to 2020 to 2021). A note on the overall study: Collaborator samples came from the United States, Italy and Spain and covered acute and convalescent phases of COVID-19. The sample metadata nearly always contained a de-identified subject ID, COVID-19 status, age in years and sex. Subjects who had been exposed to COVID-19, were actively infected with it, or had recovered from it provided the deeply sampled blood TCRbeta repertoires that made up the dataset. Where available, HLA class I and class II types were taken from metadata supplied by the sample provider and were not determined by assay-based typing. The prospective study material was composed of cDNA or gDNA derived from T cells, B-cell-depleted T cells, or PBMCs. A freely available public database, intended as a resource for researchers studying the immune response to SARS-CoV-2, is where the repertoires were released. The samples were drawn from the first 160 participants of the ongoing ImmuneRACE study and from more than 1,000 subjects provided by 6 global collaborators. Broad study findings and their caveats: The quantity of clinical and demographic metadata differed by source and by participant and was supplied without curation.

Collaborating institutions collected whole blood in K2EDTA tubes following their own protocols. For TCRbeta analysis, collaborator samples were shipped as frozen whole blood, as isolated PBMCs, or as DNA extracted from either sample type. The V and J ends are trimmed by 10 bases and 1 base, leaving 13 bases between them. Based on the germline V gene (reference sequence), the CDR1 and CDR2 sequences are LNHDA and SQIVND. The CDR3 goes from the cysteine to the phenylalanine over 14 residues. Kept here is only the CDR3 DNA, which spans 42 bases and is read in frame from base 1. Material: peripheral blood. This receptor was identified in a woman in her 70s with acute or convalescent COVID-19. This chain is built from TRBV19 and TRBJ2-2; TRBD2 is perhaps the D gene, given 5 matching bases. The sequence in DNA is TGTGCCACCACACTAGTTGGGAACACCGGGGAGCTGTTTTTT. It is translated as CATTLVGNTGELFF.